These 23 T cell receptor beta chains originate from one sample sequenced in a study of long-term antiretroviral therapy in people with HIV. Runs used v3.0 of the immunoSEQ assay and were done at survey level. The repertoire was sequenced with immunoSEQ multiplex PCR; TCRdb's copy has only in-frame clones and lacks some. Among 30,000 to 40,000 clones, approximately 85% were seen once, and the ten largest hold roughly 4.4%. Material: unsorted PBMCs, obtained about 3.5 years after starting antiretroviral therapy. The receptors originated from a man aged 18 to 29 with HIV.

The rearrangement links TRBV11-1 to TRBJ2-5, with no clear D. CDR1 and CDR2 (germline): SGHAT, FQDESV (reference sequence). This CDR3 is built from 14 residues. Trimming shortened V by 3 bases and J by 2 bases, and 10 bases separated the two germline ends. The CDR3 DNA reads TGTGCCAGCAGCTTCTGGGTCGAACAAGAGACCCAGTACTTC. Amino acid sequence: CASSFWVEQETQYF.

The chain combines TRBV7-9 with TRBJ1-2; TRBD1 might be the D (5 bases). V was shortened by 0 bases and J by 8 bases, with 13 bases between the two germline ends. This CDR3 has 14 amino acids. CDR1 is SEHNR and CDR2 is FQNEAQ in the germline V gene (reference sequence). In nucleotides, the CDR3 is TGTGCCAGCAGCTTAGCCCAAGGGGTGGAAGGCTACACCTTC. Amino acid sequence: CASSLAQGVEGYTF.

A single count supports this clone. The chain couples TRBV7-2 to TRBJ2-7, with 10 nucleotides matching TRBD1. CDR1 is SGHTA and CDR2 is FQGNSA in the germline V gene. CDR3 length: 14 amino acids. After removal of 1 base from V and 5 bases from J, the junction contained 2 bases not matched to a gene. CDR3 region: CASSLGQGAHEQYF. Here the CDR3 DNA reads TGTGCCAGCAGCTTAGGACAGGGGGCCCACGAGCAGTACTTC. Full variable domain (rest looked up from reference TRBV7-2 and TRBJ2-7): GAGVSQSPSNKVTEKGKDVELRCDPISGHTALYWYRQSLGQGLEFLIYFQGNSAPDKSGLPSDRFSAERTGGSVSTLTIQRTQQEDSAVYLCASSLGQGAHEQYFGPGTRLTVT.

V and J are TRBV15 and TRBJ2-7; D is tentatively TRBD1 or TRBD2 (5 bases each). CDR1 is LNHNV, CDR2 YYDKDF, per germline (reference sequence). The CDR3 runs 17 residues. V lost 5 bases and J 3 bases, leaving 23 bases between the germline ends. The CDR3 DNA reads as TGTGCCACCAGCGCACGTGGTAGTAGAGGGGCTTACTACGAGCAGTACTTC. Amino acid sequence: CATSARGSRGAYYEQYF.

The CDR3 DNA sequence: TGTGCCAGCAGCCAAGTATCGGACAGGGGTGGCTACACCTTC. Protein product: CASSQVSDRGGYTF. The chain employs TRBV14 and TRBJ1-2, with TRBD1 matching over 9 bases. The length of the CDR3 is 14 residues. The trim removed 1 base at V and 7 bases at J, leaving 4 bases unmatched. Germline CDR1 reads SGHDN; CDR2 reads FVKESK. The whole variable domain, remainder taken from reference TRBV14 and TRBJ1-2, is EAGVTQFPSHSVIEKGQTVTLRCDPISGHDNLYWYRRVMGKEIKFLLHFVKESKQDESGMPNNRFLAERTGGTYSTLKVQPAELEDSGVYFCASSQVSDRGGYTFGSGTRLTVV.

The rearrangement uses TRBV19 and TRBJ1-2, with TRBD1 identical over 8 bases. The junction had 11 bases not matched to a gene; V was cut back by 9 bases and J by 2 bases. Per the germline V gene, CDR1 is LNHDA and CDR2 is SQIVND (reference sequence). This CDR3 has 15 amino acids. CDR3 sequence: CASLRRTGTNYGYTF. The CDR3 nucleotides are TGTGCCAGCCTAAGGCGGACAGGGACCAACTATGGCTACACCTTC.

The chain carries TRBV21-1 and TRBJ1-1. TRBV21-1 is a documented pseudogene. This CDR3 spans 14 amino acids. CDR3 sequence: CASSKLSGAPEAFF. DNA for the CDR3: TGTGCCAGCAGCAAACTCTCGGGCGCACCTGAAGCTTTCTTT.

This clone was seen just once. This chain links TRBV7-9 with TRBJ1-1, with D possibly matching TRBD1 (5 bases). The V gene's germline CDR1 is SEHNR and CDR2 FQNEAQ (reference sequence). The V end lost 5 bases, the J end lost 1 base, and 11 bases lay between the germline ends. This CDR3 has 14 residues. The CDR3 loop reads CASSRGQPNTEAFF. CDR3 in DNA: TGTGCCAGCAGCCGCGGACAACCGAACACTGAAGCTTTCTTT.

This clone turned up a few times. This sequence joins TRBV7-2 and TRBJ1-6; D might be TRBD1 (6 bases). The CDR3 covers 14 residues. V was shortened by 4 bases and J by 7 bases, with 11 bases between the two germline ends. CDR1 is SGHTA and CDR2 is FQGNSA in the germline V gene. CDR3 in amino acids: CASSSPGANSPLHF. The CDR3 DNA is TGTGCCAGCAGCTCCCCAGGGGCCAATTCACCCCTCCACTTT.

CDR3 sequence (DNA): TGTGCCAGCAGCTTAGTTGAGGGTTACGAGCAGTACTTC. It is translated as CASSLVEGYEQYF. The chain joins TRBV7-2 to TRBJ2-7; D is perhaps TRBD2 (5 bases). The CDR3 extends over 13 amino acids. Trimming left V 1 base short and J 4 bases short, with 8 bases between. CDR1 is SGHTA and CDR2 is FQGNSA in the germline V gene.

The chain links TRBV28 to TRBJ2-7; maybe TRBD2 (6 bases). This CDR3 contains 17 residues. The germline V and J ends were trimmed by 4 bases and 1 base, with 20 bases remaining between them. CDR1 and CDR2 from the germline V gene are MDHEN and SYDVKM. The DNA of the CDR3 is TGTGCCAGCAGTTGGGACTTCACCGTCCCATCGTCCTACGAGCAGTACTTC. Amino acid sequence: CASSWDFTVPSSYEQYF. Full variable domain (missing parts from reference TRBV28 and TRBJ2-7): DVKVTQSSRYLVKRTGEKVFLECVQDMDHENMFWYRQDPGLGLRLIYFSYDVKMKEKGDIPEGYSVSREKKERFSLILESASTNQTSMYLCASSWDFTVPSSYEQYFGPGTRLTVT.

This rearrangement joins TRBV4-3 to TRBJ2-2; the D gene is possibly TRBD2 (6 bases). The V end lost 0 bases, the J end lost 1 base, and 6 bases lay between the germline ends. The length of the CDR3 is 15 residues. Germline V gene sequence: CDR1 LGHNA, CDR2 YSLEER. CDR3 protein: CASSQERGNTGELFF. Here the CDR3 DNA reads TGCGCCAGCAGCCAAGAGCGGGGGAACACCGGGGAGCTGTTTTTT.

The rearrangement joins TRBV14 to TRBJ2-7; 7 nucleotides line up with TRBD1. Germline CDR1 and CDR2: SGHDN and FVKESK. The CDR3 is 17 amino acids. J gave up 2 bases and V 2 bases, and 12 bases lay outside the gene matches. DNA of the CDR3: TGTGCCAGCAGCCAATCCACCCCAGGGGGAAACCCCTACGAGCAGTACTTC. Its protein product is CASSQSTPGGNPYEQYF.

The CDR3 loop is CASSPQGTTGNTIYF. CDR3 sequence (DNA): TGTGCCAGCTCACCACAAGGGACAACTGGAAACACCATATATTTT. The genes are TRBV18 and TRBJ1-3, with TRBD1 as a possible D gene (6 bases). Germline V gives CDR1 KGHSH, CDR2 LQKENI. The length of the CDR3 is 15 residues. The V end was cut by 1 base, the J end by 2 bases, with 9 bases between.

This rearrangement joins TRBV6-5 to TRBJ2-3, with D tentatively TRBD2 (5 bases). The CDR3 extends over 15 amino acids. V lost 10 bases, J lost 3 bases, and 20 bases lay in between. Germline CDR1 is MNHEY and CDR2 is SVGAGI. The CDR3 coding sequence is TGTGCCACCGCCGCCTCCCTAGCAGGAACAGATACGCAGTATTTT. Its translation: CATAASLAGTDTQYF.

This clone appeared a single time. This chain uses TRBV6-1 with TRBJ2-7; TRBD1 agrees at 7 bases. With V trimmed by 6 bases and J by 9 bases, 17 bases remained unmatched. Germline V gene lookup returns CDR1 MNHNS and CDR2 SASEGT. CDR3 size: 15 residues. The CDR3 protein is CASSEPDRVLDGQYF. As DNA, the CDR3 is TGTGCCAGCAGCGAACCTGACAGGGTACTGGACGGGCAGTACTTC.

The chain joins TRBV19 to TRBJ2-5; 7 bases match TRBD1. The CDR3 is 14 amino acids. The V and J ends lost 3 bases and 5 bases, in that order; junction bases with no gene match: 6. Germline CDR1 reads LNHDA; CDR2 reads SQIVND (reference sequence). Written as DNA, the CDR3 is TGTGCCAGTAGTATCTCTACAGGGGTTGAGACCCAGTACTTC. It yields the protein CASSISTGVETQYF.

A single count supports this clone. The chain is built from TRBV9 and TRBJ1-1, with unresolved D. Germline assignment: CDR1 SGDLS and CDR2 YYNGEE. The CDR3 is 15 residues long. V lost 4 bases, J lost 6 bases, and 19 bases lay in between. The CDR3: CASSTNHGRAPEAFF. The DNA for the CDR3 is TGTGCCAGCAGCACCAATCATGGGAGGGCCCCTGAAGCTTTCTTT.

V is TRBV27 and J is TRBJ2-7; D gene ambiguous. The V and J ends lost 2 bases and 1 base respectively, with 6 bases between them. CDR1 is MNHEY, CDR2 SMNVEV, per germline (reference sequence). This CDR3 is built from 13 residues. The CDR3 region is CASSLRESYEQYF. The DNA of the CDR3 is TGTGCCAGCAGTTTAAGGGAATCCTACGAGCAGTACTTC.

The chain carries TRBV4-1 and TRBJ1-2; D not resolved. The CDR3 runs 14 residues. CDR1 is MGHRA and CDR2 is YSYEKL in the germline V gene. The ends were cut back, 3 bases at V and 5 bases at J, with 13 bases in the middle. The CDR3 loop is CASSQVGSPYGYTF. The CDR3 DNA follows: TGCGCCAGCAGCCAGGTGGGGTCCCCTTATGGCTACACCTTC.

The chain carries TRBV5-6 and TRBJ1-1; TRBD1 matches 11 bases. Looked up from germline, CDR1 is SGHDT and CDR2 is YYEEEE. The CDR3 consists of 15 residues. Trimming removed 0 bases from V and 4 bases from J; junction bases left unmatched: 2. The chain's CDR3 is CASSLGTGGVTEAFF. Here the CDR3 DNA reads TGTGCCAGCAGCTTGGGGACAGGGGGCGTCACTGAAGCTTTCTTT.

The V call is TRBV6-5, the J call TRBJ2-5, with D uncertain. Germline values: CDR1 MNHEY, CDR2 SVGAGI. The CDR3 extends over 12 amino acids. Trimming stripped 4 bases from V and 6 bases from J, with 9 bases between. The CDR3 spells CASSSIQKTQYF. CDR3 DNA sequence: TGTGCCAGCAGTTCCATTCAGAAGACCCAGTACTTC.

V gene TRBV6-5 combines with J gene TRBJ1-2; tentatively, D is TRBD1 (5 bases). V lost 2 bases, J lost 3 bases, and 7 bases lay in between. Looked up from germline, CDR1 is MNHEY and CDR2 is SVGAGI. The CDR3 sequence is 13 residues long. The CDR3 DNA sequence: TGTGCCAGCAGTTACGGGGCAGACTATGGCTACACCTTC. This translates into CASSYGADYGYTF.